The clone carrying this T cell receptor beta chain was counted once. Its specificity is not known. Unexposed donor CD4+ T cells date from 2011-2018, before the COVID-19 pandemic. CD4+ T cells were isolated from the cells after 10 days of culture. Unexposed-donor CD4+ T cells were probed with SARS-CoV-2 S/N and four cold-coronavirus spikes, cells permitting. Deletions cut 6 bases from V and 0 bases from J, with 9 bases between. This CDR3 contains 14 residues. Per germline, CDR1 SGHRS and CDR2 YFSETQ. The assay was immunoSEQ multiplex PCR, and TCRdb's table has in-frame clones only and misses some. Among approximately 20,000 clones listed, 74% were seen once. This entry comes from a study of CD4 T cells in relation to SARS-CoV-2 and coronaviruses. Study-level background: The negative reference was HIV-1 Nef peptide pool or peptide-free culture. General study points: Each donor contributed either pre-pandemic or post-infection samples, not both.

The genes are TRBV5-1 and TRBJ2-2; D not certain. The sequencing sample was made of CD4+ T cells from PBMCs, cultured in vitro. The origin of this receptor is a human donor in good health. The DNA of the CDR3 is TGCGCCAGCACCCAGAGCCCGAACACCGGGGAGCTGTTTTTT. Its translation: CASTQSPNTGELFF.